This T cell receptor beta chain was recorded in a study of cytomegalovirus exposure and HLA in healthy donors. Points from the study as a whole: One later analysis reportedly identified an Asian-associated ancestry cluster that showed fewer N-insertions than the approximately 670-donor mean. According to a later analysis, most TCR beta chains associated with CMV appeared HLA-restricted. Indistinguishable V segments such as TRBV6-2 and TRBV6-3 were excluded.

CDR1 and CDR2 (germline): SGHRS, YFSETQ. V was clipped by 4 bases and J by 1 base, with 11 bases between them. This CDR3 contains 14 residues. 60 Vbeta and 13 Jbeta primers were used in PCR. Using immunoSEQ multiplex PCR, the repertoire was profiled, and TCRdb retains in-frame clones only, with some absent. The table lists roughly 150,000 clones, more than 75% of them singletons. As regards this clone: Its antigen is as yet unknown.

This clonotype originated in a male donor in good health and CMV-seronegative. The specimen sequenced was PBMCs. V usage is TRBV5-1 and J usage is TRBJ1-1; D is ambiguous. Written as DNA, the CDR3 is TGCGCCAGCAGCACCTACGGCGGGAACACTGAAGCTTTCTTT. The encoded protein is CASSTYGGNTEAFF.